These T cell receptor beta chains were read from a single sample in a study of T cells in localized non-small cell lung cancer. TCRdb keeps only in-frame clones here, not all; method: immunoSEQ multiplex PCR. Among 90,000 to 95,000 clones listed, approximately 91% were seen once. Sequencing used PBMCs, obtained before any cancer treatment. The receptors come from a woman aged 35-75 years with stage II squamous cell lung carcinoma. Each CDR3 is given with its conserved first and last residue. D genes are given only for firm matches. Size tells how often a clone was seen (once, few, many) or the class of an expanded clone, and some rows leave it out.

d_gene: -; j_gene: TRBJ1-5; v_gene: TRBV6-5; abundance: -; CDR3aa: CASSHRVGQPQHF; CDR3nt: TGTGCCAGCAGCCACAGGGTAGGTCAGCCCCAGCATTTT
d_gene: -; j_gene: TRBJ1-2; v_gene: TRBV6-1; abundance: -; CDR3aa: CASSVAPGYGYTF; CDR3nt: TGTGCCAGCAGTGTGGCCCCGGGTTATGGCTACACCTTC
d_gene: -; j_gene: TRBJ1-4; v_gene: TRBV5-1; abundance: -; CDR3aa: CASSLARGAAEKLFF; CDR3nt: TGCGCCAGCAGCTTGGCACGGGGAGCGGCTGAAAAACTGTTTTTT
d_gene: -; j_gene: TRBJ1-1; v_gene: TRBV7-7; abundance: once; CDR3aa: CASSFRDTRRDTEAFF; CDR3nt: TGTGCCAGCAGCTTCCGGGACACTAGGAGGGACACTGAAGCTTTCTTT
d_gene: -; j_gene: TRBJ1-1; v_gene: TRBV5-1; abundance: -; CDR3aa: CASSYTGSTEAFF; CDR3nt: TGCGCCAGCAGCTACACAGGGAGCACTGAAGCTTTCTTT
d_gene: -; j_gene: TRBJ1-1; v_gene: TRBV5-4; abundance: -; CDR3aa: CASSRSGNTEAFF; CDR3nt: TGTGCCAGCAGCCGGTCGGGGAACACTGAAGCTTTCTTT
d_gene: -; j_gene: TRBJ2-7; v_gene: TRBV19; abundance: -; CDR3aa: CASSIKGESSYEQYF; CDR3nt: TGTGCCAGTAGTATTAAGGGAGAGTCCTCCTACGAGCAGTACTTC
d_gene: TRBD1; j_gene: TRBJ2-2; v_gene: TRBV10-1; abundance: -; CDR3aa: CASSEGTGYTGELFF; CDR3nt: TGCGCCAGCAGTGAGGGGACAGGCTACACCGGGGAGCTGTTTTTT
d_gene: -; j_gene: TRBJ1-1; v_gene: TRBV6-1; abundance: -; CDR3aa: CASSELPQMNTEAFF; CDR3nt: TGTGCCAGCAGTGAACTCCCCCAAATGAACACTGAAGCTTTCTTT
d_gene: -; j_gene: TRBJ1-1; v_gene: TRBV7-9; abundance: once; CDR3aa: CASSLDMNTEAFF; CDR3nt: TGTGCCAGCAGCTTAGATATGAACACTGAAGCTTTCTTT
d_gene: -; j_gene: TRBJ1-1; v_gene: TRBV28; abundance: -; CDR3aa: CASTPGTKNTEAFF; CDR3nt: TGTGCCAGCACCCCTGGGACTAAGAACACTGAAGCTTTCTTT
d_gene: -; j_gene: TRBJ2-1; v_gene: TRBV7-6; abundance: -; CDR3aa: CASSSGGLRGNEQFF; CDR3nt: TGTGCCAGCAGCTCCGGGGGGCTGCGCGGCAATGAGCAGTTCTTC
d_gene: -; j_gene: TRBJ1-4; v_gene: TRBV2; abundance: -; CDR3aa: CASSADGGVGEKLFF; CDR3nt: TGTGCCAGCAGCGCCGATGGGGGCGTCGGTGAAAAACTGTTTTTT
d_gene: -; j_gene: TRBJ1-1; v_gene: TRBV6-6; abundance: -; CDR3aa: CASSYQGFRDEAFF; CDR3nt: TGTGCCAGCAGTTACCAAGGGTTTCGGGATGAAGCTTTCTTT
d_gene: -; j_gene: TRBJ1-1; v_gene: TRBV5-1; abundance: -; CDR3aa: CASSFELDTEAFF; CDR3nt: TGCGCCAGCAGCTTTGAGTTAGATACTGAAGCTTTCTTT
d_gene: -; j_gene: TRBJ2-5; v_gene: TRBV5-4; abundance: -; CDR3aa: CASSFLGTGETQYF; CDR3nt: TGTGCCAGCAGCTTCCTAGGGACCGGGGAGACCCAGTACTTC
d_gene: -; j_gene: TRBJ2-2; v_gene: TRBV6-6; abundance: -; CDR3aa: CASRRPSTNTGELFF; CDR3nt: TGTGCCAGCCGACGCCCCTCTACGAACACCGGGGAGCTGTTTTTT
d_gene: TRBD1; j_gene: TRBJ1-2; v_gene: TRBV30; abundance: -; CDR3aa: CAWSHPGTATYGYTF; CDR3nt: TGTGCCTGGAGTCATCCCGGGACAGCGACCTATGGCTACACCTTC
d_gene: TRBD2; j_gene: TRBJ2-3; v_gene: TRBV9; abundance: -; CDR3aa: CASSVGVAGGSTDTQYF; CDR3nt: TGTGCCAGCAGCGTAGGGGTAGCGGGGGGCAGCACAGATACGCAGTATTTT
d_gene: -; j_gene: TRBJ1-5; v_gene: TRBV19; abundance: -; CDR3aa: CASERRGGNQPQHF; CDR3nt: TGTGCCAGTGAACGACGAGGGGGCAATCAGCCCCAGCATTTT
d_gene: -; j_gene: TRBJ2-2; v_gene: TRBV7-2; abundance: -; CDR3aa: CASSLDLTGPSGELFF; CDR3nt: TGTGCCAGCAGCTTAGATTTGACAGGTCCCTCCGGGGAGCTGTTTTTT
d_gene: -; j_gene: TRBJ2-7; v_gene: TRBV5-4; abundance: -; CDR3aa: CASSAAGRYEQYF; CDR3nt: TGTGCCAGCAGCGCCGCAGGCCGCTACGAGCAGTACTTC
d_gene: TRBD1; j_gene: TRBJ2-3; v_gene: TRBV5-1; abundance: few; CDR3aa: CASSLGTGPADTQYF; CDR3nt: TGCGCCAGCAGCTTAGGGACAGGACCGGCAGATACGCAGTATTTT
d_gene: -; j_gene: TRBJ2-2; v_gene: TRBV30; abundance: -; CDR3aa: CAWSTGNTGELFF; CDR3nt: TGTGCCTGGAGTACAGGGAACACCGGGGAGCTGTTTTTT
d_gene: -; j_gene: TRBJ2-1; v_gene: TRBV6-6; abundance: -; CDR3aa: CASSTSNRVYNEQFF; CDR3nt: TGTGCCAGCAGCACCAGCAACAGGGTTTACAATGAGCAGTTCTTC
d_gene: TRBD2; j_gene: TRBJ2-1; v_gene: TRBV7-6; abundance: few; CDR3aa: CASSLRLAGDEQFF; CDR3nt: TGTGCCAGCAGCTTACGACTAGCAGGCGATGAGCAGTTCTTC
d_gene: TRBD1; j_gene: TRBJ1-2; v_gene: TRBV7-9; abundance: -; CDR3aa: CASSQGEGANYGYTF; CDR3nt: TGTGCCAGCAGCCAGGGGGAGGGGGCCAACTATGGCTACACCTTC
d_gene: TRBD1; j_gene: TRBJ1-2; v_gene: TRBV7-9; abundance: -; CDR3aa: CASSLWDRSKFTF; CDR3nt: TGTGCCAGCAGCCTGTGGGACAGATCGAAGTTCACCTTC
d_gene: TRBD2; j_gene: TRBJ2-5; v_gene: TRBV6-6; abundance: once; CDR3aa: CASNLGLVRETQYF; CDR3nt: TGTGCCAGCAACCTAGGACTAGTAAGAGAGACCCAGTACTTC
d_gene: -; j_gene: TRBJ2-7; v_gene: TRBV6-4; abundance: -; CDR3aa: CASSDSWGQQYF; CDR3nt: TGTGCCAGCAGTGACTCGTGGGGCCAGCAGTACTTC
d_gene: TRBD1; j_gene: TRBJ2-7; v_gene: TRBV10-3; abundance: -; CDR3aa: CAISEPGQTDEQYF; CDR3nt: TGTGCCATCAGTGAGCCGGGACAGACGGACGAGCAGTACTTC
d_gene: -; j_gene: TRBJ1-3; v_gene: TRBV5-5; abundance: few; CDR3aa: CASTSGASPGGNTIYF; CDR3nt: TGTGCCAGCACGTCCGGGGCCTCCCCAGGGGGAAACACCATATATTTT